The T cell receptor beta chain under discussion was sequenced for a study of shared T cell receptors in the human thymus (dated by TCRdb to the early 2020s). Notes on the research overall: The study investigated the way shared, self-reactive T-cell receptor alpha chains are produced in the human thymus.

The library was obtained by the immunoSEQ multiplex PCR assay. The source is immuneACCESS, and TCRdb retained only in-frame sequences with V and J called. Part of the clones is not carried over; for the studies checked, unresolved V genes explain less than half of this, and the remainder is unexplained. This sample comprises 600,000 to 900,000 clones, 80% to 90% of them detected only once. In total, the top ten clones hold roughly 0.01% of the sample. In regard to this clone: Its antigen remains unidentified. Base qualities are not provided; no much larger clone lies one nucleotide away.

V has 3 bases trimmed and J has 2 bases trimmed; junction bases matching no gene number 17. CDR1 and CDR2 (MNHEY, SMNVEV) derive from the germline V gene (reference sequence). The cysteine opens and the phenylalanine closes a CDR3 of 21 amino acids. Just CDR3 DNA is preserved here, 63 bases in frame from base 1. These sequences were also reported in another study, on human thymus T cells. According to the second study: Donors were immunologically healthy infants undergoing open corrective cardiac surgery for congenital heart defects in Finland. Thymus tissue was obtained as surgical resects removed during corrective cardiac surgery. Usage of V and J gene segments appeared to be biased in both the thymic and the peripheral blood repertoires. Highly overlapping thymic TCR repertoires among unrelated individuals were reported in the related research. The study described the TCR alpha and beta repertoires in under 10 infant thymus samples and a few matching peripheral blood samples. The cohort included more than 5 male and two female infants, with donor ages spanning 7 to 244 days. Thymocytes were mechanically released from the tissue and were stored as pellets of 10-30 million cells at -70 degrees C. A QIAsymphony instrument was used to extract genomic DNA from the frozen cell pellets. TCRB and TCRAD loci were amplified from a standardized quantity of quality-controlled genomic DNA using the immunoSEQ multiplex PCR assay. The amplicons spanned the V(D)J region and were long enough to cover the CDR3 and allow V and J genes to be identified. The commercial immunoSEQ service was used to sequence amplicons on an Illumina platform. Primer bias and sequencing errors were corrected as previously described, and TCRAD and TCRB definitions were based on the IMGT database. immunoSEQ Analyzer 3.0 and VDJTools were used for repertoire analysis, which covered basic statistics, V/J segment usage, diversity estimates, rarefaction and pairwise overlap. Chao1, ChaoE, Efron-Thisted, Shannon and inverse Simpson indices were used to estimate diversity, which was also estimated on datasets down-sampled to the smallest sample. Repertoire overlap was assessed by strict matching of CDR3 nucleotide sequence, V gene and J gene, and clustering was done by Jaccard-based multidimensional scaling. On average, approximately 800,000 unique TCRB clonotypes were obtained from thymus samples, compared with 70,000 to 100,000 from blood samples.

This TCR derives from a girl in the first two years of life with a congenital heart defect. Donor details come from another sample of the same person, matched by shared clones. This chain is built from TRBV27 and TRBJ2-6, with TRBD1 matching 9 junction bases. Sequenced sample: thymocytes. The CDR3 region reads CASSLESTHRGQEAGANVLTF. The bases read TGTGCCAGCAGTTTGGAATCCACTCACAGGGGGCAGGAGGCTGGGGCCAACGTCCTGACTTTC. When the CDR3 is completed using the reference TRBV27 and TRBJ2-6 genes on either side, the full variable domain is EAQVTQNPRYLITVTGKKLTVTCSQNMNHEYMSWYRQDPGLGLRQIYYSMNVEVTDKGDVPEGYKVSRKEKRNFPLILESPSPNQTSLYFCASSLESTHRGQEAGANVLTFGAGSRLTVL.